Here is one T cell receptor (beta chain) with its context. The study counted Cohort 3 donors as recovered given two negative PCRs, clearance, or symptom resolution. Germline values: CDR1 SNHLY, CDR2 FYNNEI. The CDR3 contains 17 residues. V lost 8 bases and J lost 2, with 21 bases in between. The assay was immunoSEQ multiplex PCR, and TCRdb's table has in-frame clones only and misses some. The sample lists approximately 210,000 clones; approximately 84% were seen once. These data come from a study of blood T cell repertoires in COVID-19. About the study: There were acute and convalescent COVID-19 samples, and they came from the United States, Italy and Spain.

The specimen was PBMCs or T cells enriched from blood (not recorded which). The chain combines TRBV2 with TRBJ2-2; TRBD2 is a possible D gene (5 bases). The source of this sequence is a man in his forties who had recovered from COVID-19. CDR3 sequence: CASVGRLGMRNTGELFF. As DNA, the CDR3 is TGTGCCAGCGTGGGGAGATTAGGGATGAGAAACACCGGGGAGCTGTTTTTT.